This T cell receptor (beta chain) was recovered during a study of T cells expressing NK-cell markers. Study-level information: Sorted CD3+CD56+NKG2C+, CD3+CD56+NKG2C- and CD3+CD56-NKG2C+ T cells supplied TCR beta repertoires.

TCRdb reanalyzed the 5' RACE reads, giving one entry per CDR3 protein sequence and no DNA. This repertoire includes some 190,000 distinct CDR3 sequences. The CDR3 totals 16 residues. The germline CDR1 and CDR2 sequences are MNHNS and SASEGT. J is TRBJ2-3 and V is TRBV6-1; lacking DNA, the TRBD1 call made by TCRdb goes unchecked. Sequencing used blood T cells: a sorted CD56 or NKG2C T cell subset, CD4+ or CD8+ T cells, or bulk PBMC T cells (not recorded which). The TCR originated in a man aged 18-75 years in good health. CDR3 in amino acids: CASSEAGWTATDTQYF.